The 27 T cell receptor beta chains below were found in one sample sequenced in a study of CD8 T cells in ankylosing spondylitis. A single record per CDR3 protein comes from TCRdb applying MiXCR to the 5' RACE reads. Found here are approximately 220,000 distinct CDR3 sequences, about 11% of them singletons; the top ten hold under 25%. Sequencing input: blood, either unsorted or a sorted T cell fraction (not recorded which). Receptors originate from a male donor with ankylosing spondylitis or in good health (not recorded which).

This clonotype showed up many times. This rearrangement joins TRBV5-1 to TRBJ1-1; no firm D call. Per the germline V gene, CDR1 is SGHRS and CDR2 is YFSETQ. The ends were cut back, 4 bases at V and 1 base at J, with 8 bases in the middle. This CDR3 is 13 amino acids long. CDR3 coding DNA: TGCGCCAGCAGCGAGGTGGCGAACACTGAAGCTTTCTTT. Its protein is CASSEVANTEAFF.

The V call is TRBV20-1, the J call TRBJ2-1; 8 bases are shared with TRBD2. The length of the CDR3 is 15 residues. Germline lookup yields CDR1 DFQATT and CDR2 SNEGSKA (reference sequence). J lost 8 bases, V lost 6 bases, and 15 bases had no gene match. Written as DNA, the CDR3 is TGCAGTGCCAATCTAGCGGGTACCGGGGGCGATGAGCAGTTCTTC. Protein sequence: CSANLAGTGGDEQFF.

J is TRBJ1-5 and V is TRBV7-9; D is unclear. Trimming removed 2 bases from V and 5 bases from J, with 7 bases in between. CDR1 is SEHNR and CDR2 is FQNEAQ in the germline V gene (reference sequence). The CDR3 is 13 residues long. CDR3 protein: CASSLYGDQPQHF. CDR3 nucleotide sequence: TGTGCCAGCAGCTTATACGGTGATCAGCCCCAGCATTTT.

The chain employs TRBV5-5 and TRBJ2-5; 9 bases fit TRBD1. V was clipped by 2 bases and J by 3 bases; unmatched bases: 2. The germline gives CDR1 SGHKS, CDR2 YYEKEE (reference sequence). This CDR3 has 14 residues. CDR3 loop: CASSFRTGEETQYF. Written as DNA, the CDR3 is TGTGCCAGCAGCTTCCGGACAGGGGAAGAGACCCAGTACTTC.

This clonotype was seen ten or more times. The rearrangement uses TRBV29-1 and TRBJ2-7; the D is unclear. Trimming shortened V by 6 bases and J by 3 bases, and 6 bases separated the two germline ends. CDR1 is SQVTM, CDR2 ANQGSEA, per germline. There are 10 residues in the CDR3. CDR3 DNA: TGCAGCGTCCTTTACTACGAGCAGTACTTC. It yields the protein CSVLYYEQYF.

The sample holds many counts of this clonotype. DNA of the CDR3: TGTGCCAGCAGCTTAGAAGGGGGCTTTATCGATGAGCAGTTCTTC. It encodes CASSLEGGFIDEQFF. The chain uses TRBV7-9 and TRBJ2-1; TRBD1 matches 7 bases. This CDR3 has 15 residues. J was trimmed by 8 bases and V by 1 base; bases with no gene match: 8. Germline CDR1 SEHNR, CDR2 FQNEAQ (reference sequence).

V gene TRBV9 combines with J gene TRBJ1-3; D is ambiguous. The V and J ends lost 0 bases and 0 bases respectively, with 7 bases between them. Germline assignment: CDR1 SGDLS and CDR2 YYNGEE. This CDR3 has 15 residues. The CDR3 loop reads CASSVVPDSGNTIYF. The CDR3 DNA reads TGTGCCAGCAGCGTAGTCCCAGACTCTGGAAACACCATATATTTT.

This clonotype was counted only a few times. The chain carries TRBV29-1 and TRBJ2-1, with D unresolved. Germline CDR1 SQVTM, CDR2 ANQGSEA. Trimming stripped 2 bases from V and 6 bases from J, with 2 bases between. The length of the CDR3 is 10 residues. CDR3 in amino acids: CSVESNEQFF. The CDR3 DNA sequence: TGCAGCGTTGAATCCAATGAGCAGTTCTTC.

In this sample, this clonotype turned up many times. In nucleotides, the CDR3 is TGCAGTGCAATCGGACAGGGAGGGCAAGAGACCCAGTACTTC. The encoded protein is CSAIGQGGQETQYF. The chain uses TRBV20-1 and TRBJ2-5; D may be TRBD1 (8 bases). The CDR3 has 14 residues. The V gene's germline CDR1 is DFQATT and CDR2 SNEGSKA (reference sequence). Trimming stripped 6 bases from V and 2 bases from J, with 16 bases between.

This clonotype was counted between two and nine times. J is TRBJ2-3 and V is TRBV9; D remains ambiguous. V lost 0 bases, J lost 4 bases, and 12 bases lay in between. CDR1 is SGDLS and CDR2 is YYNGEE in the germline V gene. The CDR3 is made up of 15 amino acids. The DNA for the CDR3 is TGTGCCAGCAGCGTAGTGGGATTCCGGGCAGATACGCAGTATTTT. Translated, it gives CASSVVGFRADTQYF.

As for this clonotype: This may be a read error, as it is one base from a much larger clone. The rearrangement links TRBV4-2 to TRBJ2-3; 8 bases map to TRBD2. CDR3 length: 16 amino acids. The V gene's germline CDR1 is LGHNA and CDR2 YNFKEQ. CDR3 nucleotides: TGTGCCATCAGCCAAGAGTTAGCGGGGAGCACAGATACGCAGTATTTT. As protein: CAISQELAGSTDTQYF.

This clonotype occurred many times. This sequence joins TRBV29-1 and TRBJ2-5, with unresolved D. This CDR3 region has 13 residues. Germline V gene data show CDR1 as SQVTM and CDR2 as ANQGSEA. V was trimmed by 2 bases and J by 4 bases, leaving 11 bases between them. The CDR3 is CSVESSRGETQYF. DNA for the CDR3: TGCAGCGTTGAAAGTTCCCGCGGAGAGACCCAGTACTTC.

This clonotype was counted at least ten times. This chain joins TRBV20-1 and TRBJ2-1; no clear D. Per the germline V gene, CDR1 is DFQATT and CDR2 is SNEGSKA (reference sequence). CDR3 length: 13 amino acids. CDR3 amino acids: CKPGDSSYNEQFF. CDR3 DNA: TGCAAACCCGGAGACTCCAGCTACAATGAGCAGTTCTTC.

The sample holds many counts of this clonotype. The chain links TRBV20-1 to TRBJ2-5; TRBD2 matches 10 bases. Germline V gene data show CDR1 as DFQATT and CDR2 as SNEGSKA (reference sequence). The J segment lost 4 bases and the V segment lost 5 bases, leaving 10 bases of the junction unmatched. This CDR3 has 15 amino acids. This chain's CDR3 is CSADPLSGGGETQYF. CDR3 DNA sequence: TGCAGTGCTGATCCCCTCAGCGGGGGGGGAGAGACCCAGTACTTC.

Many counts were recorded for this clonotype. CDR3 loop: CASSVSGTTGNTIYF. CDR3 DNA: TGTGCCAGCAGCGTATCCGGGACAACTGGAAACACCATATATTTT. This rearrangement joins TRBV9 to TRBJ1-3; D may be TRBD1 (6 bases). CDR3 length equals 15 residues. The V end lost 1 base, the J end lost 2 bases, and 10 bases lay between the germline ends. Germline assignment: CDR1 SGDLS and CDR2 YYNGEE.

This clonotype was recorded only once. This rearrangement joins TRBV5-1 to TRBJ2-1; either TRBD1 or TRBD2 may supply D (5 bases each). The V and J ends lost 4 bases and 8 bases respectively, with 19 bases between them. Germline CDR1 and CDR2: SGHRS and YFSETQ. The CDR3 has 15 amino acids. The CDR3 DNA reads as TGCGCCAGCAGCCTCGGGACCCACCCCCCCGATGAGCAGTTCTTC. Translation: CASSLGTHPPDEQFF.

CDR3 in amino acids: CAISSGAEQFF. CDR3 DNA: TGTGCCATCAGTAGCGGGGCTGAGCAGTTCTTC. This sequence joins TRBV10-3 and TRBJ2-1; 7 bases agree with TRBD2. Germline lookup yields CDR1 ENHRY and CDR2 SYGVKD. The V segment lost 5 bases and the J segment 9 bases; nucleotides outside the gene matches: 1. This CDR3 is 11 amino acids long.

The chain carries TRBV12-3 or TRBV12-4 and TRBJ2-5; 8 positions match TRBD2. This CDR3 has 16 amino acids. V was clipped by 4 bases and J by 3 bases; unmatched bases: 10. The CDR3 DNA is TGTGCCAGCAGTTCGGTTCGCGGGGGGCGCGAAGAGACCCAGTACTTC. Residues: CASSSVRGGREETQYF.

This clonotype turned up a few times. The rearrangement links TRBV7-2 to TRBJ2-7, with 10 bases identical to TRBD2. The CDR3 has 17 residues. Germline CDR1 is SGHTA and CDR2 is FQGNSA. V trimming: 3 bases; J trimming: 0 bases; junction bases outside the gene matches: 8. The CDR3 protein is CASSFLAGGPTSYEQYF. The CDR3 coding sequence is TGTGCCAGCAGCTTTTTAGCGGGGGGACCAACCTCCTACGAGCAGTACTTC.

There are many counts of this clonotype. The chain uses TRBV20-1 and TRBJ1-1; possible D gene TRBD1, 5 bases. There are 13 residues in the CDR3. Trimming removed 3 bases at V and 3 bases at J, with 11 bases between. Germline V gene data show CDR1 as DFQATT and CDR2 as SNEGSKA (reference sequence). The CDR3 DNA reads as TGCAGTGCTAGGGGGGAGGTCGACACTGAAGCTTTCTTT. Protein sequence: CSARGEVDTEAFF.

The table lists this clonotype with many counts. The chain uses TRBV12-3 or TRBV12-4 and TRBJ2-7, with D uncertain. The CDR3 is 15 residues long. The V and J ends lost 6 bases and 0 bases respectively, with 15 bases between them. CDR3 DNA sequence: TGTGCCAGCAGGTTAAACCAGGACCCCTCCTACGAGCAGTACTTC. Translating it yields CASRLNQDPSYEQYF.

This clonotype was picked up many times. In DNA, the CDR3 is TGCAGTGCCCGGCGAGCAGGGGCGGTCACTGAAGCTTTCTTT. This encodes CSARRAGAVTEAFF. The chain joins TRBV20-1 to TRBJ1-1; a weak D match, TRBD1 (6 bases). The CDR3 length is 14 residues. Per the germline V gene, CDR1 is DFQATT and CDR2 is SNEGSKA (reference sequence). The V gene lost 6 bases and the J gene lost 4 bases, with 18 bases spanning the gap.

In its sample, this clonotype was seen many times. The chain is built from TRBV20-1 and TRBJ2-4, with no clear D. V lost 6 bases to trimming and J lost 3 bases, with 15 bases between them. There are 14 residues in the CDR3. Germline V lookup: CDR1 DFQATT, CDR2 SNEGSKA (reference sequence). CDR3 region: CSAAIAEYKNIQYF. The DNA of the CDR3 is TGCAGTGCCGCAATTGCGGAATACAAAAACATTCAGTACTTC.

This clonotype was observed many times. V gene TRBV5-1 combines with J gene TRBJ2-1; D uncertain. Germline CDR1 and CDR2: SGHRS and YFSETQ. Between the trimmed V and J ends, which lost 4 bases and 6 bases, there was a span of 11 bases. This CDR3 has 13 residues. The CDR3 sequence is CASSQDILNEQFF. CDR3 bases: TGCGCCAGCAGCCAGGATATTCTCAATGAGCAGTTCTTC. The full variable domain, rest sourced from reference TRBV5-1 and TRBJ2-1, is KAGVTQTPRYLIKTRGQQVTLSCSPISGHRSVSWYQQTPGQGLQFLFEYFSETQRNKGNFPGRFSGRQFSNSRSEMNVSTLELGDSALYLCASSQDILNEQFFGPGTRLTVL.

The sample holds many counts of this clonotype. The V and J genes are TRBV6-5 and TRBJ2-7, with 8 bases matching TRBD1. Germline V gene lookup returns CDR1 MNHEY and CDR2 SVGAGI. Unmatched junction bases numbered 5, after V lost 4 bases and J lost 0 bases. This CDR3 contains 15 residues. The CDR3 region is CASSSTGADSYEQYF. CDR3 in DNA: TGTGCCAGCAGTTCGACAGGGGCGGACTCCTACGAGCAGTACTTC.

This clonotype turned up a few times. The rearrangement links TRBV29-1 to TRBJ2-7, with D maybe TRBD2 (6 bases). V shed 1 base and J shed 2 bases, with 9 bases lying between them. Germline-derived CDR1 and CDR2 are SQVTM and ANQGSEA. The CDR3 has 13 amino acids. The CDR3 loop is CSVEAAGPYEQYF. Written as DNA, the CDR3 is TGCAGCGTTGAAGCGGCGGGACCCTACGAGCAGTACTTC.

This clonotype was counted at least ten times. The V gene is TRBV12-3 or TRBV12-4, the J gene TRBJ1-2, with D tentatively TRBD1 (5 bases). Trimming stripped 5 bases from V and 4 bases from J, with 14 bases between. The CDR3 covers 14 residues. The CDR3 loop reads CASSHTQGFYGYTF. CDR3 in DNA: TGTGCCAGCAGTCACACTCAGGGTTTCTATGGCTACACCTTC.